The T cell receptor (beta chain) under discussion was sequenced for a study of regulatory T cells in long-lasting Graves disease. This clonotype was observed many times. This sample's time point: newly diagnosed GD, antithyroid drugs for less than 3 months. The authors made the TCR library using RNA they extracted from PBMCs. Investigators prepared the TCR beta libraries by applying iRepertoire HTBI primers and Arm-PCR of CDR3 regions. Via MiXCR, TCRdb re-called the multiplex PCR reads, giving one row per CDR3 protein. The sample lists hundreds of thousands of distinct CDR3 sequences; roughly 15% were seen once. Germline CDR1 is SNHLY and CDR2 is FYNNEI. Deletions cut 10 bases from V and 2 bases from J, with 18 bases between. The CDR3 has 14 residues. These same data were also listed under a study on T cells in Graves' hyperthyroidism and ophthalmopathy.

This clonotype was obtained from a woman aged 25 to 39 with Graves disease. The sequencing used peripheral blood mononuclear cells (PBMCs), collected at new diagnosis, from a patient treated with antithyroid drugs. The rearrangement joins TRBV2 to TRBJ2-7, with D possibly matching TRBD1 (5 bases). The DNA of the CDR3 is TGTGCCACCCTAAGCCAGGGCCGCACCTACGAGCAGTACTTC. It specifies CATLSQGRTYEQYF.